One and the same sample provided the 18 T cell receptor beta chains below, sequenced in a study of T cell responses to AZD1222 COVID-19 vaccine (dated by TCRdb to about 2021). The library came from the immunoSEQ multiplex PCR assay. TCRdb re-hosts the immuneACCESS table, in-frame sequences only. Its copies lack some clones; in the studies checked, an unresolved V gene accounts for under half of them, and the cause for the rest is not known. The sample profile shows about 140,000 clones; about 88% of them were found once. Of the sample, more than 3% is held by the ten largest clones. The time point label, read with the paper, signifies: about 28 days (+/-7) after the second vaccine dose. The sequencing here drew on peripheral blood, taken 28 days after the second AZD1222 dose. The receptors derive from an adult who received the AZD1222 COVID-19 vaccine.

J is TRBJ2-1 and V is TRBV28; 9 nucleotides match TRBD1. The CDR3 has 13 amino acids. Germline trimming cut 10 bases from V and 6 bases from J; bases unmatched to any gene: 7. The germline CDR1 and CDR2 sequences are MDHEN and SYDVKM. The CDR3 nucleotides are TGTGCCACCGGGGACAGGGATGTCAATGAGCAGTTCTTC. Amino acid sequence: CATGDRDVNEQFF. Together with reference TRBV28 and TRBJ2-1, the CDR3 gives the full variable domain: DVKVTQSSRYLVKRTGEKVFLECVQDMDHENMFWYRQDPGLGLRLIYFSYDVKMKEKGDIPEGYSVSREKKERFSLILESASTNQTSMYLCATGDRDVNEQFFGPGTRLTVL.

The chain employs TRBV27 and TRBJ1-4; 10 bases align to TRBD1. The CDR3 is 16 amino acids. The trim removed 6 bases at V and 7 bases at J, leaving 11 bases unmatched. CDR1 is MNHEY, CDR2 SMNVEV, per germline (reference sequence). DNA for the CDR3: TGTGCCAGCAGGGATCCGGGACAGGGGCGGAGTGAAAAACTGTTTTTT. Its protein is CASRDPGQGRSEKLFF.

CDR3 in DNA: TGTGCCAGCAGCTTAAGGACACTTTACGAGCAGTACTTC. Encoded protein: CASSLRTLYEQYF. The chain combines TRBV5-5 with TRBJ2-7; possible D gene TRBD1, 5 bases. Between the trimmed V and J ends, which lost 2 bases and 4 bases, there was a span of 10 bases. This CDR3 has 13 amino acids. Germline V gives CDR1 SGHKS, CDR2 YYEKEE (reference sequence).

The rearrangement uses TRBV27 and TRBJ2-2; D is perhaps TRBD1 (6 bases). The V gene lost 0 bases and the J gene lost 1 base, with 6 bases spanning the gap. CDR1 MNHEY and CDR2 SMNVEV come from the germline V gene (reference sequence). The CDR3 length is 15 residues. CDR3 DNA: TGTGCCAGCAGTTTATCCAGGGGGAACACCGGGGAGCTGTTTTTT. It is translated as CASSLSRGNTGELFF.

The chain uses TRBV9 and TRBJ2-2, with TRBD2 matching over 10 bases. The ends lost 0 bases at V and 5 bases at J; junction bases unmatched: 7. The CDR3 runs 17 residues. Per germline, CDR1 SGDLS and CDR2 YYNGEE. The CDR3 here is CASSVGPAGGFTGELFF. CDR3 nucleotide sequence: TGTGCCAGCAGCGTAGGCCCAGCGGGGGGGTTTACCGGGGAGCTGTTTTTT.

CDR3 sequence: CAISESRTDVYEQYF. CDR3 sequence (DNA): TGTGCCATCAGTGAGTCTAGGACAGACGTCTACGAGCAGTACTTC. The chain couples TRBV10-3 to TRBJ2-7, with D tentatively TRBD1 (6 bases). The germline V and J ends were trimmed by 0 bases and 3 bases, with 12 bases remaining between them. Germline CDR1 and CDR2: ENHRY and SYGVKD. The CDR3 extends over 15 amino acids.

V is TRBV10-2 and J is TRBJ1-4, with a weak D call TRBD1 (6 bases). Trimming removed 8 bases from V and 7 bases from J, with 14 bases in between. Germline values: CDR1 WSHSY, CDR2 SAAADI. The CDR3 runs 13 residues. The CDR3: CASPEGEFEKLFF. The CDR3, as DNA: TGCGCCAGCCCCGAGGGGGAATTTGAAAAACTGTTTTTT.

The chain couples TRBV7-2 to TRBJ2-7; 8 nucleotides line up with TRBD2. CDR1 and CDR2 from the germline V gene are SGHTA and FQGNSA. The CDR3 consists of 14 residues. J lost 3 bases, V lost 0 bases, and 1 base had no gene match. The CDR3 coding sequence is TGTGCCAGCAGCTTAGCAGCGGGGGACTACGAGCAGTACTTC. This codes for CASSLAAGDYEQYF.

V is TRBV7-2 and J is TRBJ2-3, with D perhaps matching TRBD1 (6 bases). The germline V gene encodes CDR1 SGHTA and CDR2 FQGNSA. This CDR3 is built from 19 residues. V was cut by 1 base and J by 0 bases, with 20 bases left in between. Here the CDR3 DNA reads TGTGCCAGCAGCTTAGTAGGGCTTTTAGGGGGTACTAGCACAGATACGCAGTATTTT. As protein: CASSLVGLLGGTSTDTQYF.

In its sample, this clone was seen a few times. V and J are TRBV20-1 and TRBJ2-7; weak D call: TRBD1 (9 bases). Germline V gives CDR1 DFQATT, CDR2 SNEGSKA (reference sequence). The CDR3 has 17 residues. Trimming shortened V by 3 bases and J by 4 bases, and 25 bases separated the two germline ends. The CDR3 sequence is CSASPRGGQGTLYEQYF. CDR3 DNA: TGCAGTGCTAGTCCTCGGGGGGGACAGGGTACGCTTTACGAGCAGTACTTC.

The chain is built from TRBV11-2 and TRBJ2-1; 8 nucleotides match TRBD1. The CDR3 loop spans 12 amino acids. The ends lost 5 bases at V and 9 bases at J; junction bases unmatched: 3. Germline V gene sequence: CDR1 SGHAT, CDR2 FQNNGV. The CDR3 region is CASSRGTGEQFF. CDR3 sequence (DNA): TGTGCCAGCAGCCGTGGGACAGGTGAGCAGTTCTTC.

Turning to this clone: An end of the junction differs from the germline gene, which may be a read error. The genes are TRBV5-1 and TRBJ2-7; 9 bases align to TRBD1. The CDR3 runs 16 residues. Germline assignment: CDR1 SGHRS and CDR2 YFSETQ. The CDR3 sequence is CASSSSRDRVSFERYF. The CDR3 bases are TGCGCCTCCTCAAGTTCGCGGGACAGGGTATCTTTCGAGCGGTACTTC.

This chain links TRBV29-1 with TRBJ2-7; 11 bases align to TRBD1. Trimming took 6 bases from V and 7 from J; bases not matched to a gene: 5. Germline CDR1 reads SQVTM; CDR2 reads ANQGSEA. This CDR3 is 12 amino acids long. DNA for the CDR3: TGCAGCGTCGGACAGGGGGCAAGGGAGCAGTACTTC. It translates to CSVGQGAREQYF.

This rearrangement joins TRBV19 to TRBJ1-5, with a possible D match to TRBD1 (6 bases). Deletions cut 5 bases from V and 0 bases from J, with 17 bases between. Germline lookup yields CDR1 LNHDA and CDR2 SQIVND (reference sequence). The CDR3 extends over 17 amino acids. The CDR3 spells CASSPQQGEYSNQPQHF. The CDR3 coding sequence is TGTGCCAGTAGTCCCCAACAGGGAGAATATAGCAATCAGCCCCAGCATTTT. The full variable domain, completed using reference TRBV19 and TRBJ1-5, is DGGITQSPKYLFRKEGQNVTLSCEQNLNHDAMYWYRQDPGQGLRLIYYSQIVNDFQKGDIAEGYSVSREKKESFPLTVTSAQKNPTAFYLCASSPQQGEYSNQPQHFGDGTRLSIL.

The rearrangement joins TRBV9 to TRBJ2-7, with no clear D. This CDR3 is 18 amino acids long. Between the trimmed V and J ends, which lost 4 bases and 7 bases, there was a span of 30 bases. The V gene's germline CDR1 is SGDLS and CDR2 YYNGEE. CDR3 residues: CASSPYMIPGEHRYEQYF. The CDR3 DNA reads as TGTGCCAGCAGCCCCTATATGATTCCAGGAGAACATCGGTATGAGCAGTACTTC. Filled out from reference TRBV9 and TRBJ2-7, the complete variable domain reads DSGVTQTPKHLITATGQRVTLRCSPRSGDLSVYWYQQSLDQGLQFLIQYYNGEERAKGNILERFSAQQFPDLHSELNLSSLELGDSALYFCASSPYMIPGEHRYEQYFGPGTRLTVT.

The rearrangement joins TRBV6-5 to TRBJ1-1, with D possibly being TRBD1 (6 bases). This CDR3 spans 16 amino acids. Germline-derived CDR1 and CDR2 are MNHEY and SVGAGI. V was trimmed by 2 bases and J by 5 bases, leaving 18 bases between them. CDR3 sequence (DNA): TGTGCCAGCAGTTACCCAGAGGGACTGAGGGGGACTGAAGCTTTCTTT. Residues: CASSYPEGLRGTEAFF.

The chain couples TRBV18 to TRBJ2-3, with 9 bases lining up with TRBD1. J lost 4 bases, V lost 9 bases, and 8 bases had no gene match. CDR1 KGHSH and CDR2 LQKENI come from the germline V gene. CDR3 length equals 14 residues. CDR3 in DNA: TGTGCCAGTATTCCGGGACAGGGTGCAGATACGCAGTATTTT. Protein: CASIPGQGADTQYF.

The CDR3 DNA follows: TGTGCCAGCAGCCTACTAGCGGGGTCTGTCAATGAGCAGTTCTTC. It specifies CASSLLAGSVNEQFF. V usage is TRBV3-1 (or the pseudogene TRBV3-2) and J usage is TRBJ2-1, with 10 bases identical to TRBD2. Germline V CDR1 and CDR2: LGHDT, YNNKEL (reference sequence). The trim removed 4 bases at V and 6 bases at J, leaving 6 bases unmatched. The CDR3 extends over 15 amino acids.